The 16 T cell receptor beta chains below all came from one sample that was sequenced in a study of blood T cell repertoires in COVID-19. The assay was immunoSEQ multiplex PCR, and TCRdb's table has in-frame clones only and misses some. Of about 140,000 clones detected, 60% to 85% appear once; the ten largest clones hold 4.5%. Sequencing was performed on peripheral blood. Receptors originate from an elderly woman with active or convalescent COVID-19.

The CDR3 loop reads CASRDRGNTEAFF. For the CDR3, the DNA is TGTGCCAGCAGGGACAGGGGCAACACTGAAGCTTTCTTT. The J gene is TRBJ1-1, the V gene TRBV6-5; 9 bases are shared with TRBD1. The CDR3 contains 13 residues. V was clipped by 6 bases and J by 2 bases; unmatched bases: 1. CDR1 is MNHEY, CDR2 SVGAGI, per germline.

The chain recombines TRBV11-1 with TRBJ2-1, with 8 positions matching TRBD2. CDR1 and CDR2 from the germline V gene are SGHAT and FQDESV (reference sequence). V trimming: 5 bases; J trimming: 4 bases; junction bases outside the gene matches: 7. This CDR3 region has 15 residues. The CDR3 protein is CASSADSGVYNEQFF. Here the CDR3 DNA reads TGTGCCAGCAGCGCCGATAGCGGGGTGTACAATGAGCAGTTCTTC.

The chain uses TRBV30 and TRBJ1-5, with D perhaps matching TRBD1 (5 bases). Germline V gene sequence: CDR1 GTSNPN, CDR2 SVGIG (reference sequence). Trimming stripped 0 bases from V and 4 bases from J, with 13 bases between. The CDR3 loop spans 15 amino acids. The CDR3 region is CAWSVQGVRNQPQHF. The CDR3 DNA reads as TGTGCCTGGAGTGTACAAGGGGTGCGGAATCAGCCCCAGCATTTT.

This chain uses TRBV13 with TRBJ1-1, with TRBD1 matching over 11 bases. This CDR3 region has 16 residues. V shed 5 bases, J shed 1 base, and the junction held 6 bases outside the gene matches. Germline V gene lookup returns CDR1 PRHDT and CDR2 FYEKMQ (reference sequence). The CDR3 region has the DNA TGTGCCAGCAGCCCAAGGACAGGGGGCTGGAACACTGAAGCTTTCTTT. Amino acids: CASSPRTGGWNTEAFF.

This clone came up many times. The gene calls are TRBV2 and TRBJ2-7; TRBD1 agrees at 8 bases. The CDR3 has 15 amino acids. Trimming cost V 4 bases and J 0 bases; bases outside gene matches: 5. Germline loops: CDR1 SNHLY, CDR2 FYNNEI. CDR3 protein: CASSVGQAISYEQYF. CDR3 nucleotide sequence: TGTGCCAGCAGTGTGGGACAGGCTATCTCCTACGAGCAGTACTTC.

V is TRBV28 and J is TRBJ2-3, with 7 bases lining up with TRBD1. The J segment lost 7 bases and the V segment lost 7 bases, leaving 11 bases of the junction unmatched. Germline V lookup: CDR1 MDHEN, CDR2 SYDVKM. This CDR3 comprises 14 residues. The CDR3 DNA reads as TGTGCCAGCATAGACAGGGTAATAGGAAATACGCAGTATTTT. Translating gives CASIDRVIGNTQYF.

This clone was counted ten times or more. The same CDR3 also results from other DNA sequences found in this sample. V and J are TRBV2 and TRBJ2-7, with a possible D match to TRBD2 (6 bases). V lost 4 bases and J lost 0, with 10 bases in between. This CDR3 region has 14 residues. The germline V gene has CDR1 SNHLY and CDR2 FYNNEI. Here the CDR3 DNA reads TGTGCCAGCAGTGGGAGGGGACGCTCCTACGAGCAGTACTTC. Amino acid sequence: CASSGRGRSYEQYF.

This clone came up a few times. The rearrangement links TRBV6-5 to TRBJ1-1; 9 positions agree with TRBD1. CDR3 length: 14 amino acids. Germline lookup yields CDR1 MNHEY and CDR2 SVGAGI. Losses at the gene ends were 6 bases for V and 2 bases for J; bases not matched to a gene: 4. The CDR3 nucleotides are TGTGCCAGCAGGCACAGGGGGCTTAACACTGAAGCTTTCTTT. This sequence encodes CASRHRGLNTEAFF.

The V call is TRBV11-2, the J call TRBJ1-4; weak D call: TRBD1 (6 bases). Trimming pared 5 bases from V and 3 bases from J, leaving 13 bases between. Per germline, CDR1 SGHAT and CDR2 FQNNGV. The CDR3 contains 15 residues. The CDR3 DNA is TGTGCCAGCAGCGGAAACAGGGCGCCTAATGAAAAACTGTTTTTT. Translation: CASSGNRAPNEKLFF.

This chain links TRBV9 with TRBJ2-3; TRBD1 is a possible D gene (6 bases). There are 12 residues in the CDR3. V lost 4 bases and J lost 7, with 10 bases in between. Germline V CDR1 and CDR2: SGDLS, YYNGEE. The chain's CDR3 is CASSPGVNTQYF. The CDR3 DNA reads as TGTGCCAGCAGCCCAGGGGTAAATACGCAGTATTTT.

The chain uses TRBV27 and TRBJ1-6; D unclear. There are 15 residues in the CDR3. V was cut by 2 bases and J by 7 bases, with 12 bases left in between. Germline CDR1 and CDR2: MNHEY and SMNVEV (reference sequence). The DNA of the CDR3 is TGTGCCAGCAGTTTAATCGATGGCATGAATTCACCCCTCCACTTT. Translated, it gives CASSLIDGMNSPLHF.

V and J are TRBV7-9 and TRBJ2-1, with D hard to call. V was clipped by 4 bases and J by 9 bases, with 7 bases between them. CDR1 is SEHNR, CDR2 FQNEAQ, per germline (reference sequence). CDR3 length: 11 residues. The CDR3 sequence: CASSSLFEQFF. The CDR3 DNA sequence: TGTGCCAGCAGCTCGTTGTTTGAGCAGTTCTTC.

V is TRBV5-4 and J is TRBJ2-7; 7 bases fit TRBD2. The trim removed 0 bases at V and 7 bases at J, leaving 7 bases unmatched. Germline V gives CDR1 SGHNT, CDR2 YYREEE (reference sequence). The CDR3 sequence is 14 residues long. The DNA of the CDR3 is TGTGCCAGCAGCTTGGTGGGAGGGACCAATGAGCAGTACTTC. Translating it yields CASSLVGGTNEQYF.

This clone was counted only a few times. The CDR3 here is CSVALAGGPNEQFF. CDR3 bases: TGCAGCGTCGCCCTAGCGGGGGGGCCTAATGAGCAGTTCTTC. This sequence joins TRBV29-1 and TRBJ2-1, with TRBD2 matching over 12 bases. The junction had 7 bases not matched to a gene; V was cut back by 6 bases and J by 7 bases. Germline loops: CDR1 SQVTM, CDR2 ANQGSEA. The CDR3 has 14 amino acids.

V usage is TRBV3-1 (or the pseudogene TRBV3-2) and J usage is TRBJ2-3, with TRBD1 identical over 9 bases. With 4 bases clipped from V and 4 bases from J, the junction kept 9 bases outside the gene matches. The germline gives CDR1 LGHDT, CDR2 YNNKEL (reference sequence). The CDR3 covers 16 residues. CDR3 sequence: CASSPTGTGLSDTQYF. CDR3 coding DNA: TGTGCCAGCAGCCCCACCGGGACAGGGTTGTCAGATACGCAGTATTTT.

The chain links TRBV12-3 or TRBV12-4 to TRBJ1-5; no firm D call. This CDR3 comprises 13 residues. V shed 3 bases and J shed 5 bases, with 8 bases lying between them. The chain's CDR3 is CASSFREDQPQHF. The DNA of the CDR3 is TGTGCCAGCAGTTTTAGGGAGGATCAGCCCCAGCATTTT.